The clone carrying this T cell receptor beta chain has only a few counts. The data were obtained in a study of CD4 and CD8 cells across lung adenocarcinoma regions. TCRdb reanalysed the PCR reads using MiXCR and keeps one entry per CDR3 protein. The table shows roughly 24,000 distinct CDR3 sequences, with around 50% occurring only once. Germline CDR1 DFQATT, CDR2 SNEGSKA (reference sequence). The CDR3 runs 12 residues. V lost 4 bases, J lost 6 bases, and 13 bases lay in between. The J gene is TRBJ2-7, the V gene TRBV20-1; D not certain. The sequenced material came from CD4+ T cells from the center of a lung tumor. The receptor was derived from a male donor with lung adenocarcinoma. The CD4 and CD8 labels of this study may be unreliable. For the CDR3, the DNA is TGCAGTGCTACTCCTTCCCGCGTCGAGCAGTACTTC. Residues: CSATPSRVEQYF.